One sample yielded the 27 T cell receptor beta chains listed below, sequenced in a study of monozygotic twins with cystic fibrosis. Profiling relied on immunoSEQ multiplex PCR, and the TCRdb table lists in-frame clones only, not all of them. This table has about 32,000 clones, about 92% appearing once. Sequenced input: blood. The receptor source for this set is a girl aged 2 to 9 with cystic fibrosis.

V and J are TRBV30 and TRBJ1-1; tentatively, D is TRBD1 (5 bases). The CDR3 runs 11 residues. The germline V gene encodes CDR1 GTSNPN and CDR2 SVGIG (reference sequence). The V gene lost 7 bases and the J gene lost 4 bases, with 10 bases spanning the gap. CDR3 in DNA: TGTGCCTCACAAGGGACCACTGAAGCTTTCTTT. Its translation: CASQGTTEAFF.

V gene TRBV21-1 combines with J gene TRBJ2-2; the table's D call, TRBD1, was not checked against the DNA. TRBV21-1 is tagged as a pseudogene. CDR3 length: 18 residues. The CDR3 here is CASSKSAPGQGASGELFF. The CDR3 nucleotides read TGTGCCAGCAGCAAATCAGCACCGGGACAGGGGGCCTCCGGTGAGCTGTTTTTT.

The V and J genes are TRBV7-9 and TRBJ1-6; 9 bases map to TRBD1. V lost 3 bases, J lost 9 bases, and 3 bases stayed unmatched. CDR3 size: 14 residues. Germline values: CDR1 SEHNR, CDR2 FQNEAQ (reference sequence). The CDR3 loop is CASSLRQGGSPLHF. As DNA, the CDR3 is TGTGCCAGCAGCTTGCGACAGGGGGGTTCACCCCTCCACTTT.

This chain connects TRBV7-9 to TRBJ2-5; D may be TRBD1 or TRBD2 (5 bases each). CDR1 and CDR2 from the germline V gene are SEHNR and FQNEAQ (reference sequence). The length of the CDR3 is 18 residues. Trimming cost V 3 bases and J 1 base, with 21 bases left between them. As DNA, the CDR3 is TGTGCCAGCAGCTTTTCACCGGGACGATATATGTCCCAAGAGACCCAGTACTTC. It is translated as CASSFSPGRYMSQETQYF.

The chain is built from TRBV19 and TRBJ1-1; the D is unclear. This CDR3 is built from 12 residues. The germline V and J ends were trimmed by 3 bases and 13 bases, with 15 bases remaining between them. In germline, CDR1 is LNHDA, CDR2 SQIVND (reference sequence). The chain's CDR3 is CASSIPGHGLFF. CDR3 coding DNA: TGTGCCAGTAGTATTCCCGGTCACGGGCTTTTCTTT. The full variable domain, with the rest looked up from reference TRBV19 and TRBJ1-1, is DGGITQSPKYLFRKEGQNVTLSCEQNLNHDAMYWYRQDPGQGLRLIYYSQIVNDFQKGDIAEGYSVSREKKESFPLTVTSAQKNPTAFYLCASSIPGHGLFFGQGTRLTVV.

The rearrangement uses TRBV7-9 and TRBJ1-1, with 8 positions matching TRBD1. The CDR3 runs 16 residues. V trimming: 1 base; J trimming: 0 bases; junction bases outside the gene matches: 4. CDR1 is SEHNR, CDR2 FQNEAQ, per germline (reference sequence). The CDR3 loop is CASSLGAGGLNTEAFF. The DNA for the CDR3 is TGTGCCAGCAGCTTAGGGGCAGGGGGCTTGAACACTGAAGCTTTCTTT.

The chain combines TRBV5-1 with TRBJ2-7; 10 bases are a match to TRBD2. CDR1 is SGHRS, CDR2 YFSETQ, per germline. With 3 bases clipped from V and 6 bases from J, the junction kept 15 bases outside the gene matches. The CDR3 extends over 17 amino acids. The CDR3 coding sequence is TGCGCCAGCAGCTGGTCGACAGCGGGAGGGCCGAATAGCGAGCAGTACTTC. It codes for CASSWSTAGGPNSEQYF.

CDR3 nucleotides: TGTGCCAGCAGTTCCCCCTCAGGCACCCAGTACTTC. Encoded protein: CASSSPSGTQYF. The chain recombines TRBV27 with TRBJ2-5; no clear D gene. V shed 4 bases and J shed 8 bases, with 11 bases lying between them. This CDR3 comprises 12 residues. Germline V gene sequence: CDR1 MNHEY, CDR2 SMNVEV (reference sequence).

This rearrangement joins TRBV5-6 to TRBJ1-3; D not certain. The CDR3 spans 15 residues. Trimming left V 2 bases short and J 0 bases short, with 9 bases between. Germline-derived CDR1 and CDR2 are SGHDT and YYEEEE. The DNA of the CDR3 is TGTGCCAGCAGCTTTATGGCCGCCTCTGGAAACACCATATATTTT. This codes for CASSFMAASGNTIYF.

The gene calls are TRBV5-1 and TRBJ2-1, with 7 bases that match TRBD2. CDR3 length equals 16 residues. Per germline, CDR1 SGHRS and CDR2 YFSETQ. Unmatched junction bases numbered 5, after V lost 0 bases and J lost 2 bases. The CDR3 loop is CASSLVVGGTYNEQFF. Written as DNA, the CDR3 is TGCGCCAGCAGCTTGGTTGTGGGAGGGACCTACAATGAGCAGTTCTTC.

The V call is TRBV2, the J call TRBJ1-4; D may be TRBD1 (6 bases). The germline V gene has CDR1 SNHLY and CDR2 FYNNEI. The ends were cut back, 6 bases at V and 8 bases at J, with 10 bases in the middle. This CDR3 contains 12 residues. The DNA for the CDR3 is TGTGCCAGCAGACAGGGTTTCGAAAAACTGTTTTTT. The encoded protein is CASRQGFEKLFF.

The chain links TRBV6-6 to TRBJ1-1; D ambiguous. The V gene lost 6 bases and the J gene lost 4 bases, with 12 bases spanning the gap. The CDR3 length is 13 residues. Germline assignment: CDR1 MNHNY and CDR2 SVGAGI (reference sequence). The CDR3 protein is CASSPLKGTEAFF. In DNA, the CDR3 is TGTGCCAGCAGCCCGTTGAAGGGCACTGAAGCTTTCTTT.

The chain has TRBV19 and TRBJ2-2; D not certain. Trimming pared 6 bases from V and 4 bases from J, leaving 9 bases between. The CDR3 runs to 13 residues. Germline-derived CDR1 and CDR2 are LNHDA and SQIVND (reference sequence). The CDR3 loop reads CASRPGATGELFF. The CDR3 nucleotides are TGTGCCAGTAGACCAGGAGCCACCGGGGAGCTGTTTTTT.

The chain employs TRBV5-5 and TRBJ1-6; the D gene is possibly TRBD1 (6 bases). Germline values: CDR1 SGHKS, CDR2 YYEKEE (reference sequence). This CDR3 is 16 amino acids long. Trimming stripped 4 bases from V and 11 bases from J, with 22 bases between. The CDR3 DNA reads TGTGCCAGCAGCGTGGGGGGGGACACCGGAGTTGCACCCCTCCACTTT. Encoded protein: CASSVGGDTGVAPLHF.

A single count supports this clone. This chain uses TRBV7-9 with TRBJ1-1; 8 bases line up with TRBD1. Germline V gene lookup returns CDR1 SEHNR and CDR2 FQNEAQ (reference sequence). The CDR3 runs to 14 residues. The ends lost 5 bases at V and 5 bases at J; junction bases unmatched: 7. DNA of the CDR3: TGTGCCAGCAGCGACCACAGGGGGAATACTGAAGCTTTCTTT. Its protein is CASSDHRGNTEAFF.

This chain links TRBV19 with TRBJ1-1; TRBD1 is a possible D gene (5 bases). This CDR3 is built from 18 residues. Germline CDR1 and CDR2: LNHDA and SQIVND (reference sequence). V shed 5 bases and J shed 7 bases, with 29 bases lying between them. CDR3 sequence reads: CASSPRLGGAARGDEAFF. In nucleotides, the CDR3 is TGTGCCAGTAGTCCCCGACTGGGAGGGGCTGCCCGCGGTGATGAAGCTTTCTTT.

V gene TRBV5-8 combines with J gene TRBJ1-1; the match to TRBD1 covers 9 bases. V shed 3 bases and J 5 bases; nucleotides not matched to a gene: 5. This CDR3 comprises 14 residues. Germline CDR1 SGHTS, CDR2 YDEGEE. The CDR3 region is CASSSMTGGTEAFF. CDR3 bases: TGTGCCAGCAGCTCCATGACAGGGGGGACTGAAGCTTTCTTT.

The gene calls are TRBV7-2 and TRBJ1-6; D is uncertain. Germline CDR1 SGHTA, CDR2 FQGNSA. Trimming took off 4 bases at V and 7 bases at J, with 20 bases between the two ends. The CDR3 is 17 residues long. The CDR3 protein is CASSSRIGRPNNSPLHF. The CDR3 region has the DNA TGTGCCAGCAGCTCAAGGATCGGGAGACCTAACAATTCACCCCTCCACTTT.

The CDR3 protein is CASSSRDRVNTEAFF. The CDR3 coding sequence is TGTGCCAGCAGCAGCCGGGACAGGGTGAACACTGAAGCTTTCTTT. The J gene is TRBJ1-1, the V gene TRBV7-2; the match to TRBD1 covers 9 bases. The CDR3 is 15 amino acids. CDR1 SGHTA and CDR2 FQGNSA come from the germline V gene. V shed 5 bases, J shed 0 bases, and the junction held 4 bases outside the gene matches.

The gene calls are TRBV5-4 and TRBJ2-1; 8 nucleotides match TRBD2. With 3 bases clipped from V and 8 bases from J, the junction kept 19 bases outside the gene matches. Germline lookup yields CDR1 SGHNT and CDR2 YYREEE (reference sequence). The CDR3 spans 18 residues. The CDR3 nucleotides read TGTGCCAGCAGCTCTCTCGGACTAGCAAAACCCGCGGCGGATGAGCAGTTCTTC. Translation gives CASSSLGLAKPAADEQFF.

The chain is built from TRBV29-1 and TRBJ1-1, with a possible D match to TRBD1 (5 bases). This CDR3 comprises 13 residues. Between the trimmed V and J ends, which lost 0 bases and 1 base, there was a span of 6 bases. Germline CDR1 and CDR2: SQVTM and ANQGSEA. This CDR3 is CSVEEGGNTEAFF. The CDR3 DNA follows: TGCAGCGTTGAAGAGGGGGGGAACACTGAAGCTTTCTTT. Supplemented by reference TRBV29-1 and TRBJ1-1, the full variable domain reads SAVISQKPSRDICQRGTSLTIQCQVDSQVTMMFWYRQQPGQSLTLIATANQGSEATYESGFVIDKFPISRPNLTFSTLTVSNMSPEDSSIYLCSVEEGGNTEAFFGQGTRLTVV.

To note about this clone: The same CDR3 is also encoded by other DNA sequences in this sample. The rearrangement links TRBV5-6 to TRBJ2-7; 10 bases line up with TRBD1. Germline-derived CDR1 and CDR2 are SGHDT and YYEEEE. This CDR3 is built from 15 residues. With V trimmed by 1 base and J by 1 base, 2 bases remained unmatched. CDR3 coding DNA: TGTGCCAGCAGCTTGTTGGGACAGGGGTCCTACGAGCAGTACTTC. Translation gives CASSLLGQGSYEQYF.

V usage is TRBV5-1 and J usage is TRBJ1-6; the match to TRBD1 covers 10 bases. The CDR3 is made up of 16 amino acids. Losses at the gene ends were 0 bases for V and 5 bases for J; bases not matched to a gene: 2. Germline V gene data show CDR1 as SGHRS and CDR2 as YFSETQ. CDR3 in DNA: TGCGCCAGCAGCTTGGGACAGGGGGCGGATAATTCACCCCTCCACTTT. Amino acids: CASSLGQGADNSPLHF.

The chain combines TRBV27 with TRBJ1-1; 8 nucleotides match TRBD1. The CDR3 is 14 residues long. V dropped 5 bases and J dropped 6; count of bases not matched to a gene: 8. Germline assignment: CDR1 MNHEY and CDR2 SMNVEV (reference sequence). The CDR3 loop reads CASSPHRGGAEAFF. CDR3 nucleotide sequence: TGTGCCAGCAGTCCACACAGGGGGGGAGCTGAAGCTTTCTTT.

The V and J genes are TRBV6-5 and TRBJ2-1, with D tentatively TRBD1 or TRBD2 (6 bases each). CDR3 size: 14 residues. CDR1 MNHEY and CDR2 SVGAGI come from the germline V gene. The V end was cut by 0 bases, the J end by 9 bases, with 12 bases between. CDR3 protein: CASSYSRGGGEQFF. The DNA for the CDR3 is TGTGCCAGCAGTTACTCGAGAGGAGGGGGTGAGCAGTTCTTC.

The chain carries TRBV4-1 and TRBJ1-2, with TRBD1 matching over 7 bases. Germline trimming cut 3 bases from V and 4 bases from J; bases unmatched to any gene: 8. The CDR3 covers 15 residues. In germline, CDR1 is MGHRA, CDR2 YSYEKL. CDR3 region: CASSQLTGSFYGYTF. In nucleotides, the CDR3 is TGCGCCAGCAGCCAGCTGACAGGGTCGTTCTATGGCTACACCTTC.

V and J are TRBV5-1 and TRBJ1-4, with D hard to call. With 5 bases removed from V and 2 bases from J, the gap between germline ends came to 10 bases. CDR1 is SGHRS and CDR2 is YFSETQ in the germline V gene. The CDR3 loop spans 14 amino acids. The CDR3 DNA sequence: TGCGCCAGCAGTGGCCGTGGGACTAATGAAAAACTGTTTTTT. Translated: CASSGRGTNEKLFF.